This TCR beta chain appears in the sequencing data of a study of Graves' ophthalmopathy and Graves' hyperthyroidism. Background on the study: Calling hyperthyroidism stable required that no ophthalmopathy show up within 18 months of follow-up. Study-wide results and caveats: Most thyroid clonotypes with frequency above 0.001 were detected in blood too.

RNA transcripts were the source from which TCR beta CDR3 regions were amplified. An initial RT-PCR round employing HTBI primers preceded a second-round multiplex PCR. TCRdb called the multiplex PCR reads again in MiXCR, with one record for every CDR3 protein. The sample gives around 1,200,000 distinct CDR3 sequences, around a third of which show up once; around 10% is in the top ten. This CDR3 contains 17 residues. Trimming pared 1 base from V and 1 base from J, leaving 16 bases between. In germline, CDR1 is SGHDN, CDR2 FVKESK. Remarks on this clonotype: Its antigen is undetermined.

Enrollment excluded any patients with other autoimmune diseases, uncontrolled infections, pregnancy or lactation. The chain has TRBV14 and TRBJ1-1, with D uncertain. Sample: peripheral blood or thyroid tissue (not recorded which). This TCR came from an adult man with Graves' hyperthyroidism. The chain's CDR3 is CASSQVSAGIRNTEAFF. CDR3 nucleotides: TGTGCCAGCAGCCAAGTTTCTGCAGGAATCCGGAACACTGAAGCTTTCTTT. Supplemented by reference TRBV14 and TRBJ1-1, the full variable domain reads EAGVTQFPSHSVIEKGQTVTLRCDPISGHDNLYWYRRVMGKEIKFLLHFVKESKQDESGMPNNRFLAERTGGTYSTLKVQPAELEDSGVYFCASSQVSAGIRNTEAFFGQGTRLTVV.